This is a list of T cell receptor beta chains from one sample in a study of blood T cells in healthy people across ages. Each CDR3 protein is one row after TCRdb ran MiXCR on the 5' RACE reads. This sample yields 800,000 or so distinct CDR3 sequences, of which 62% are seen a single time; around a quarter belongs to the top ten. The source material was blood. These receptors were obtained from a man aged 30-40 years in good health. CDR3s include the opening cysteine and the closing phenylalanine or tryptophan. Fields, in order: V gene, D gene, clone size, J gene, CDR3 protein, CDR3 DNA. D genes are given only for firm matches. The size of a clone is reported for some rows only, either as once, few or many, or as a class for expanded clones.

>TRBV6-6|.|.|TRBJ2-7
CASMGTGNKGEQYF
TGTGCCAGCATGGGTACAGGTAATAAAGGCGAGCAGTACTTC
>TRBV7-2|.|.|TRBJ2-7
CASSFGTWGSSYEQYF
TGTGCCAGCAGCTTTGGGACCTGGGGAAGCTCCTACGAGCAGTACTTC
>TRBV28|.|.|TRBJ1-4
CASSFVGGPSEKLFF
TGTGCCAGCAGTTTTGTAGGAGGGCCATCGGAAAAACTGTTTTTT
>TRBV20-1|TRBD2|.|TRBJ2-7
CSASSSGGHSYEQYF
TGCAGTGCTTCTTCGAGCGGGGGCCACTCCTACGAGCAGTACTTC
>TRBV7-9|.|once|TRBJ2-7
CASSLAAGTTYYEQYF
TGTGCCAGCAGCTTAGCCGCAGGTACTACATACTACGAGCAGTACTTC
>TRBV6-2/TRBV6-3|.|once|TRBJ2-7
CASTEDSRLFYEQYF
TGTGCCAGCACCGAGGACAGCCGTCTGTTCTACGAGCAGTACTTC
>TRBV7-2|.|.|TRBJ2-3
CASSLKSGHDVWKYF
TGTGCCAGCAGCTTGAAATCCGGTCACGACGTATGGAAGTATTTT
>TRBV11-3|.|.|TRBJ1-6
CAKREYSPLHF
TGTGCCAAAAGGGAGTATTCACCCCTCCACTTT
>TRBV18|.|.|TRBJ2-2
CASSPDNTGELFF
TGTGCCAGCTCACCTGACAACACCGGGGAGCTGTTTTTT
>TRBV13|.|.|TRBJ2-1
CASSSVSQAYNEQFF
TGTGCCAGCAGCTCAGTCAGCCAGGCTTACAATGAGCAGTTCTTC
>TRBV20-1|.|once|TRBJ2-7
CSARSQQAYEQYF
TGCAGTGCTAGAAGCCAGCAGGCCTACGAGCAGTACTTC
>TRBV12-3/TRBV12-4|.|.|TRBJ1-6
CASSSLGEGQSPLHF
TGTGCCAGCAGTTCCTTGGGGGAGGGTCAATCACCCCTCCACTTT
>TRBV20-1|TRBD2|.|TRBJ2-5
CSAPTSGGSQETQYF
TGCAGTGCTCCCACTAGCGGGGGGTCTCAAGAGACCCAGTACTTC
>TRBV20-1|.|.|TRBJ2-3
CSARQSSPPDTQYF
TGCAGTGCTAGACAGTCATCTCCCCCAGATACGCAGTATTTT
>TRBV4-3|.|.|TRBJ2-7
CASSQGSDPGLPYNEQYF
TGCGCCAGCAGCCAAGGTTCGGACCCGGGACTCCCTTACAATGAGCAGTACTTC
>TRBV29-1|TRBD1|.|TRBJ2-5
CSALRWDRRNQETQYF
TGCAGCGCCCTGAGGTGGGACAGGCGGAACCAAGAGACCCAGTACTTC
>TRBV28|.|.|TRBJ2-4
CASSTLNPGSINIQYF
TGTGCCAGCAGTACTCTTAACCCAGGATCCATAAACATTCAGTACTTC
>TRBV7-2|.|few|TRBJ2-2
CASSLGLVTGELFF
TGTGCCAGCAGCTTAGGTCTGGTAACCGGGGAGCTGTTTTTT
>TRBV20-1|TRBD2|.|TRBJ2-5
CSAVAGGVRETQYF
TGCAGTGCTGTTGCGGGGGGGGTGCGGGAGACCCAGTACTTC
>TRBV28|.|few|TRBJ2-7
CASSLYRDGYYEQYF
TGTGCCAGCAGTTTATACCGGGACGGCTACTACGAGCAGTACTTC
>TRBV11-1|.|.|TRBJ2-1
CASSRPVGLLNEQFF
TGTGCCAGCAGCCGTCCGGTTGGGTTATTGAATGAGCAGTTCTTC